These 13 T cell receptor beta chains were all obtained from the same sample, sequenced in a study of control samples from healthy donors and cancer patients. Sequenced by immunoSEQ multiplex PCR; TCRdb stores in-frame clones only, minus some. This table has 160,000 or so clones, approximately 94% appearing once. The sample taken for sequencing was blood. The receptors originated from a woman between 35 and 50 years old in good health.

The gene calls are TRBV10-3 and TRBJ1-1; D uncertain. V shed 0 bases and J shed 4 bases, with 12 bases lying between them. CDR3 length: 15 residues. CDR1 is ENHRY, CDR2 SYGVKD, per germline. CDR3 sequence reads: CAISESGQPRTEAFF. The CDR3 DNA sequence: TGTGCCATCAGTGAGTCGGGTCAGCCCCGCACTGAAGCTTTCTTT.

The chain uses TRBV6-2 or TRBV6-3 and TRBJ2-1; TRBD1 agrees at 7 bases. V shed 2 bases, J shed 12 bases, and the junction held 13 bases outside the gene matches. CDR1 is MNHEY, CDR2 SVGEGT, per germline. The CDR3 has 15 amino acids. The CDR3 coding sequence is TGTGCCAGCAGTTACACAGAGGGGGCGCGAAGGGGGCAGTTCTTC. This encodes CASSYTEGARRGQFF.

The genes are TRBV4-3 and TRBJ1-4, with TRBD1 matching 7 bases. The CDR3 sequence is 18 residues long. Germline V lookup: CDR1 LGHNA, CDR2 YSLEER. Unmatched junction bases numbered 17, after V lost 3 bases and J lost 7 bases. The CDR3 region is CASSQLLGMGQSGEKLFF. The DNA of the CDR3 is TGCGCCAGCAGCCAGCTCCTCGGCATGGGACAGTCTGGTGAAAAACTGTTTTTT.

This clone was recorded only once. The chain has TRBV19 and TRBJ1-1, with D unclear. Trimming left V 1 base short and J 6 bases short, with 18 bases between. The CDR3 totals 16 residues. The germline V gene encodes CDR1 LNHDA and CDR2 SQIVND (reference sequence). For the CDR3, the DNA is TGTGCCAGTAGTATAGGTTGGTGGTCAGCGGACGCTGAAGCTTTCTTT. Translating gives CASSIGWWSADAEAFF.

The chain carries TRBV7-2 and TRBJ2-7, with D hard to call. The CDR3 consists of 17 residues. Germline V gene data show CDR1 as SGHTA and CDR2 as FQGNSA. V dropped 2 bases and J dropped 0 bases, with 17 bases sitting between them. CDR3 sequence reads: CASSLQPPSRYSYEQYF. CDR3 bases: TGTGCCAGCAGCTTACAACCCCCTTCCCGGTACTCCTACGAGCAGTACTTC.

The V and J genes are TRBV6-6 and TRBJ1-1, with 9 bases aligning to TRBD1. V was pared by 2 bases and J by 3 bases, with 4 bases of the junction left unmatched. Germline loops: CDR1 MNHNY, CDR2 SVGAGI (reference sequence). CDR3 length equals 15 residues. CDR3 protein: CASSYRTGVDTEAFF. CDR3 nucleotide sequence: TGTGCCAGCAGTTACCGGACAGGGGTGGACACTGAAGCTTTCTTT.

This clone has a handful of counts. J is TRBJ2-1 and V is TRBV3-1 (or the pseudogene TRBV3-2); 8 bases match TRBD1. Germline CDR1 and CDR2: LGHDT and YNNKEL (reference sequence). Unmatched junction bases numbered 8, after V lost 0 bases and J lost 1 base. The CDR3 has 18 residues. Here the CDR3 DNA reads TGTGCCAGCAGCCAAGATACCAGGGGGCCAGGGTCCTACAATGAGCAGTTCTTC. As protein: CASSQDTRGPGSYNEQFF.

In this sample, this clone turned up a few times. The rearrangement joins TRBV9 to TRBJ2-1; 8 bases agree with TRBD2. CDR1 is SGDLS and CDR2 is YYNGEE in the germline V gene. V was clipped by 3 bases and J by 9 bases; unmatched bases: 8. This CDR3 is built from 14 residues. DNA of the CDR3: TGTGCCAGCAGCGAGGGATCAAGCGGGGGTGAGCAGTTCTTC. Amino acid sequence: CASSEGSSGGEQFF. The full variable domain, its missing parts supplied by reference TRBV9 and TRBJ2-1, is DSGVTQTPKHLITATGQRVTLRCSPRSGDLSVYWYQQSLDQGLQFLIQYYNGEERAKGNILERFSAQQFPDLHSELNLSSLELGDSALYFCASSEGSSGGEQFFGPGTRLTVL.

The chain uses TRBV5-1 and TRBJ2-1; 8 nucleotides agree with TRBD2. The CDR3 totals 14 residues. The trim removed 7 bases at V and 5 bases at J, leaving 8 bases unmatched. Germline V CDR1 and CDR2: SGHRS, YFSETQ. The CDR3 spells CASRTSGVNNEQFF. The CDR3 bases are TGCGCCAGCCGTACTAGCGGAGTAAACAATGAGCAGTTCTTC.

The chain employs TRBV5-4 and TRBJ1-1; D unresolved. The CDR3 is made up of 16 amino acids. Between the trimmed V and J ends, which lost 6 bases and 4 bases, there was a span of 22 bases. Germline lookup yields CDR1 SGHNT and CDR2 YYREEE (reference sequence). In DNA, the CDR3 is TGTGCCAGCAAACCCGGAAACCCGACCGGCGGCACTGAAGCTTTCTTT. Residues: CASKPGNPTGGTEAFF.

J is TRBJ2-3 and V is TRBV11-3, with 9 nucleotides matching TRBD2. CDR1 and CDR2 (germline): SGHNT, YENEEA. This CDR3 spans 14 amino acids. The V segment lost 5 bases and the J segment 5 bases; nucleotides outside the gene matches: 5. The chain's CDR3 is CASSTGLARDTQYF. CDR3 nucleotide sequence: TGTGCCAGCAGCACGGGACTAGCAAGAGATACGCAGTATTTT.

The V call is TRBV10-2, the J call TRBJ2-7; D is uncertain. The CDR3 length is 13 residues. Trimming shortened V by 2 bases and J by 2 bases, and 7 bases separated the two germline ends. Germline V gene data show CDR1 as WSHSY and CDR2 as SAAADI. This CDR3 reads CASSEPNTYEQYF. The CDR3 nucleotides are TGCGCCAGCAGTGAGCCAAATACCTACGAGCAGTACTTC.

The CDR3 bases are TGTGCCAGCAGTTTTTTTGAGACAGGGAGTGAAGGCGAGCAGTACTTC. It yields the protein CASSFFETGSEGEQYF. V is TRBV6-2 or TRBV6-3 and J is TRBJ2-7, with 7 bases fitting TRBD1. This CDR3 is 16 amino acids long. The V gene end was trimmed by 4 bases and the J gene end by 6 bases; junction bases not matched to a gene: 15. The germline CDR1 and CDR2 sequences are MNHEY and SVGEGT.